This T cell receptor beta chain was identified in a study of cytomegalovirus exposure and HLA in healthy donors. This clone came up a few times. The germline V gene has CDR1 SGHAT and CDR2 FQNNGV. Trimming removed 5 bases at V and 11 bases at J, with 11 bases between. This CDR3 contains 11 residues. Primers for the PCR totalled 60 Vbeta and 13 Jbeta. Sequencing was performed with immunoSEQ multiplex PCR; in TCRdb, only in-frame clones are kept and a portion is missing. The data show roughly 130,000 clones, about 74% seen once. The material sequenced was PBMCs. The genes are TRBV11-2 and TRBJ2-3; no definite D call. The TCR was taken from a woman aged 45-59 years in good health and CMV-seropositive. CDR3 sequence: CASSHPTGQYF. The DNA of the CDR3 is TGTGCCAGCAGCCACCCCACGGGGCAGTATTTT.